A single T cell receptor beta chain is shown here with its context. Its antigen is currently unknown. V was clipped by 4 bases and J by 6 bases; unmatched bases: 3. The CDR3 sequence is 14 residues long. Looked up from germline, CDR1 is SNHLY and CDR2 is FYNNEI. The data were obtained in a study of cytomegalovirus exposure and HLA in healthy donors. The assay was immunoSEQ multiplex PCR, and TCRdb's table has in-frame clones only and misses some. The sample has roughly 120,000 clones, around 94% seen once. Findings and limits, study-wide: Confirmation in vitro established that a few CMV-associated chains were specific for CMV antigens. The classifier reportedly diagnosed cytomegalovirus status with high sensitivity and specificity. Subsequent analysis showed first-cohort TCR clusters tending to co-occur in some 110 validation repertoires. Among TCR beta chains, those listed as cytomegalovirus-associated numbered around 180.

The sequence came from a woman between 18 and 30 years old in good health and CMV-seronegative. The sequencing sample was made of PBMCs. V usage is TRBV2 and J usage is TRBJ2-7; 13 bases are shared with TRBD2. CDR3 coding DNA: TGTGCCAGCAGTGCACTAGCGGGAGGGCGCGAGCAGTACTTC. Its protein is CASSALAGGREQYF. The whole variable domain, remainder taken from reference TRBV2 and TRBJ2-7, is EPEVTQTPSHQVTQMGQEVILRCVPISNHLYFYWYRQILGQKVEFLVSFYNNEISEKSEIFDDQFSVERPDGSNFTLKIRSTKLEDSAMYFCASSALAGGREQYFGPGTRLTVT.